This T cell receptor (beta chain) was identified in a study of T cells in Graves' hyperthyroidism and ophthalmopathy. Broader study findings: The blood repertoire included most of the expanded thyroid clonotypes above 0.001.

V was trimmed by 3 bases and J by 0 bases, leaving 7 bases between them. Germline loops: CDR1 KGHDR, CDR2 SFDVKD. The CDR3 sequence is 15 residues long. Amplified TCR beta CDR3 regions came from RNA transcripts. The primer set for the first-round RT-PCR of the TCR CDR3 was HTBI. Via MiXCR, TCRdb re-called the multiplex PCR reads, giving one row per CDR3 protein. The repertoire holds some 360,000 distinct CDR3 sequences, with more than 11% as singletons. With respect to this clonotype: Antigen specificity is unknown.

The chain joins TRBV24-1 to TRBJ2-2; D is perhaps TRBD2 (5 bases). The TCR originated in a woman aged 60 to 75 with Graves' hyperthyroidism. Material: blood. Here the CDR3 reads CATSDTSANTGELFF. DNA of the CDR3: TGTGCCACCAGTGATACTAGTGCGAACACCGGGGAGCTGTTTTTT.